A single sample gave rise to the 18 T cell receptor beta chains below, sequenced in a study of T-cell memory formation after mild COVID-19. TCRdb re-analysed the 5' RACE reads in MiXCR, keeping a single row per CDR3 protein. The data show over 350,000 distinct CDR3 sequences, about a sixth seen once. Sequenced material: PBMCs or a T cell subset sorted from them (not recorded which). All receptors derive from a man between 18 and 29 years old who had mild COVID-19 (a few samples of this study predate the infection). Cell type and time point are not known.

The chain recombines TRBV5-6 with TRBJ1-5; D ambiguous. Trimming cost V 1 base and J 4 bases, with 6 bases left between them. This CDR3 has 13 amino acids. From germline, CDR1 is SGHDT and CDR2 YYEEEE. This CDR3 reads CASSLFGNQPQHF. DNA for the CDR3: TGTGCCAGCAGCTTGTTCGGGAATCAGCCCCAGCATTTT.

The chain links TRBV9 to TRBJ2-2; 8 nucleotides align to TRBD2. The V gene end was trimmed by 1 base and the J gene end by 0 bases; junction bases not matched to a gene: 5. Germline CDR1 SGDLS, CDR2 YYNGEE. The CDR3 has 17 residues. DNA of the CDR3: TGTGCCAGCAGCGTACTCGGGGGGGGTGCGAACACCGGGGAGCTGTTTTTT. Its translation: CASSVLGGGANTGELFF.

The chain links TRBV4-1 to TRBJ2-7; 9 bases match TRBD1. The CDR3 runs 16 residues. Germline assignment: CDR1 MGHRA and CDR2 YSYEKL. V shed 6 bases, J shed 6 bases, and the junction held 15 bases outside the gene matches. CDR3 DNA: TGCGCCAGCAGATTAGAGGCCGGGACAGGGTTGAGCGAGCAGTACTTC. Encoded protein: CASRLEAGTGLSEQYF.

This clonotype was picked up a small number of times. The chain is built from TRBV9 and TRBJ2-1, with D possibly being TRBD1 or TRBD2 (5 bases each). The germline V gene encodes CDR1 SGDLS and CDR2 YYNGEE. The ends were cut back, 3 bases at V and 3 bases at J, with 13 bases in the middle. The CDR3 totals 15 residues. The CDR3 spells CASSDRDGYYNEQFF. As DNA, the CDR3 is TGTGCCAGCAGCGACCGGGACGGATACTACAATGAGCAGTTCTTC. Full variable domain (missing parts from reference TRBV9 and TRBJ2-1): DSGVTQTPKHLITATGQRVTLRCSPRSGDLSVYWYQQSLDQGLQFLIQYYNGEERAKGNILERFSAQQFPDLHSELNLSSLELGDSALYFCASSDRDGYYNEQFFGPGTRLTVL.

In this sample, this clonotype turned up a few times. The genes are TRBV7-9 and TRBJ2-5, with D possibly called TRBD1 or TRBD2 (5 bases each). There are 15 residues in the CDR3. V lost 0 bases and J lost 6, with 14 bases in between. The V gene's germline CDR1 is SEHNR and CDR2 FQNEAQ (reference sequence). The CDR3 spells CASSLAGVLGKTQYF. In nucleotides, the CDR3 is TGTGCCAGCAGCTTAGCGGGGGTCCTAGGAAAGACCCAGTACTTC.

The sample holds a few counts of this clonotype. This rearrangement joins TRBV27 to TRBJ1-6; no firm D call. CDR1 and CDR2 from the germline V gene are MNHEY and SMNVEV (reference sequence). V was pared by 2 bases and J by 5 bases, with 13 bases between. The CDR3 has 16 amino acids. CDR3 region: CASSLPRTLHNSPLHF. In DNA, the CDR3 is TGTGCCAGCAGTTTACCCAGGACCCTGCATAATTCACCCCTCCACTTT.

This clonotype was observed a few times. The chain combines TRBV19 with TRBJ1-1; D unclear. Germline V gene data show CDR1 as LNHDA and CDR2 as SQIVND (reference sequence). The germline V and J ends were trimmed by 3 bases and 3 bases, with 8 bases remaining between them. The CDR3 contains 13 residues. The CDR3 loop is CASSIHRDTEAFF. CDR3 sequence (DNA): TGTGCCAGTAGTATCCATAGGGACACTGAAGCTTTCTTT.

There are many counts of this clonotype. This rearrangement joins TRBV5-1 to TRBJ2-5; possibly TRBD1 or TRBD2 for D (5 bases each). Germline CDR1 and CDR2: SGHRS and YFSETQ. V was cut by 0 bases and J by 5 bases, with 11 bases left in between. The CDR3 spans 14 residues. The CDR3 DNA reads TGCGCCAGCAGCTTGGGAGGGGTCGGGGAGACCCAGTACTTC. Protein: CASSLGGVGETQYF. The full variable domain, rest sourced from reference TRBV5-1 and TRBJ2-5, is KAGVTQTPRYLIKTRGQQVTLSCSPISGHRSVSWYQQTPGQGLQFLFEYFSETQRNKGNFPGRFSGRQFSNSRSEMNVSTLELGDSALYLCASSLGGVGETQYFGPGTRLLVL.

The chain combines TRBV7-9 with TRBJ2-7, with TRBD1 matching 9 bases. CDR1 is SEHNR, CDR2 FQNEAQ, per germline (reference sequence). This CDR3 has 12 residues. V was clipped by 5 bases and J by 9 bases; unmatched bases: 5. The CDR3 bases are TGTGCCAGCAGCGGAACGGACAGGGGGCAGTACTTC. This translates into CASSGTDRGQYF.

This clonotype was found a few times. This chain uses TRBV7-2 with TRBJ1-6; D ambiguous. Germline CDR1 reads SGHTA; CDR2 reads FQGNSA. V was pared by 1 base and J by 7 bases, with 11 bases between. This CDR3 contains 15 residues. CDR3 sequence reads: CASSLDPVLNSPLHF. CDR3 DNA sequence: TGTGCCAGCAGCTTAGATCCGGTTCTGAATTCACCCCTCCACTTT.

A few counts support this clonotype. The chain links TRBV4-3 to TRBJ1-1; TRBD1 aligns across 7 bases. This CDR3 region has 14 residues. The V gene end was trimmed by 3 bases and the J gene end by 4 bases; junction bases not matched to a gene: 5. The germline V gene has CDR1 LGHNA and CDR2 YSLEER. CDR3 DNA: TGCGCCAGCAGCCATACAGGGGCGCCCACTGAAGCTTTCTTT. Its protein is CASSHTGAPTEAFF.

The rearrangement links TRBV7-9 to TRBJ1-1; TRBD1 matches at 7 bases. With V trimmed by 5 bases and J by 5 bases, 11 bases remained unmatched. CDR3 length: 15 amino acids. Per the germline V gene, CDR1 is SEHNR and CDR2 is FQNEAQ (reference sequence). The CDR3 nucleotides read TGTGCCAGCAGCCCTACCCTTACAGGGGATACTGAAGCTTTCTTT. Its translation: CASSPTLTGDTEAFF.

The chain couples TRBV5-1 to TRBJ2-5; a weak D match, TRBD2 (6 bases). The germline V and J ends were trimmed by 4 bases and 5 bases, with 12 bases remaining between them. The CDR3 runs 13 residues. In germline, CDR1 is SGHRS, CDR2 YFSETQ. The CDR3 bases are TGCGCCAGCAGCACCTACCGGGGGGAGACCCAGTACTTC. This gives the protein CASSTYRGETQYF.

This clonotype came up a few times. V usage is TRBV10-3 and J usage is TRBJ2-3, with TRBD1 matching 10 bases. This CDR3 spans 17 amino acids. Germline trimming cut 4 bases from V and 2 bases from J; bases unmatched to any gene: 9. Germline assignment: CDR1 ENHRY and CDR2 SYGVKD. The CDR3 DNA reads TGTGCCATCAGTGCCATCCCGGGACAGGGGTCCACAGATACGCAGTATTTT. It translates to CAISAIPGQGSTDTQYF.

This clonotype has just a few counts. The rearrangement joins TRBV29-1 to TRBJ1-2; D remains ambiguous. This CDR3 has 16 residues. Germline V CDR1 and CDR2: SQVTM, ANQGSEA. Deletions cut 1 base from V and 4 bases from J, with 19 bases between. In nucleotides, the CDR3 is TGCAGCGTTGAAGGGGTAAGGAACAGCTTGACCTATGGCTACACCTTC. It specifies CSVEGVRNSLTYGYTF.

This clonotype was seen only a few times. The chain joins TRBV5-1 to TRBJ1-4; D gene unclear. The V and J ends lost 2 bases and 7 bases respectively, with 9 bases between them. CDR1 and CDR2 from the germline V gene are SGHRS and YFSETQ. The CDR3 length is 13 residues. The CDR3 here is CASSFTEGEKLFF. The DNA for the CDR3 is TGCGCCAGCAGCTTCACGGAGGGTGAAAAACTGTTTTTT.

This clonotype was seen only once. The rearrangement joins TRBV7-2 to TRBJ2-1, with TRBD2 matching over 8 bases. Germline CDR1 and CDR2: SGHTA and FQGNSA. The junction had 14 bases not matched to a gene; V was cut back by 5 bases and J by 11 bases. The CDR3 extends over 15 amino acids. This chain's CDR3 is CASSDRAGADDKQFF. DNA for the CDR3: TGTGCCAGCAGCGATAGAGCGGGGGCAGATGATAAGCAGTTCTTC.

The chain is built from TRBV6-5 and TRBJ1-5, with D hard to call. Per germline, CDR1 MNHEY and CDR2 SVGAGI. The CDR3 extends over 10 amino acids. The V end was cut by 8 bases, the J end by 7 bases, with 6 bases between. DNA for the CDR3: TGTGCCAGCGGGGTCCAGCCCCAGCATTTT. Its translation is CASGVQPQHF.